The 8 T cell receptor beta chains below come from one sample, sequenced in a study of blood T cell repertoires in COVID-19. The repertoire was sequenced with immunoSEQ multiplex PCR; TCRdb's copy has only in-frame clones and lacks some. Of approximately 180,000 clones listed, approximately 80% are singletons. The sequenced sample was PBMCs or T cells enriched from blood (not recorded which). These receptors were taken from a man aged 50 or older who had recovered from COVID-19.

DNA of the CDR3: TGTGCCAGCAGCTTAGAACAGAACTATGGCTACACCTTC. This encodes CASSLEQNYGYTF. This sequence joins TRBV11-2 and TRBJ1-2; D remains ambiguous. CDR1 SGHAT and CDR2 FQNNGV come from the germline V gene. V was shortened by 0 bases and J by 2 bases, with 4 bases between the two germline ends. The CDR3 totals 13 residues.

The chain combines TRBV11-2 with TRBJ1-3; D uncertain. The V gene's germline CDR1 is SGHAT and CDR2 FQNNGV. Trimming removed 5 bases from V and 5 bases from J, with 13 bases in between. The length of the CDR3 is 14 residues. The CDR3: CASSLGHGRNTIYF. In DNA, the CDR3 is TGTGCCAGCAGCCTAGGCCACGGTCGAAACACCATATATTTT. Looking up the rest from reference TRBV11-2 and TRBJ1-3 gives the full variable domain: EAGVAQSPRYKIIEKRQSVAFWCNPISGHATLYWYQQILGQGPKLLIQFQNNGVVDDSQLPKDRFSAERLKGVDSTLKIQPAKLEDSAVYLCASSLGHGRNTIYFGEGSWLTVV.

The chain has TRBV15 and TRBJ2-4; D is perhaps TRBD2 (6 bases). CDR1 LNHNV and CDR2 YYDKDF come from the germline V gene (reference sequence). The CDR3 consists of 13 residues. Trimming cost V 1 base and J 11 bases, with 12 bases left between them. In DNA form, the CDR3 reads TGTGCCACCAGCAGAGTGCCGAGCGGGCTTCAGTACTTC. Its translation: CATSRVPSGLQYF.

V and J are TRBV7-2 and TRBJ2-1, with 9 bases aligning to TRBD1. The J segment lost 3 bases and the V segment lost 4 bases, leaving 4 bases of the junction unmatched. The V gene's germline CDR1 is SGHTA and CDR2 FQGNSA. This CDR3 has 15 residues. CDR3 bases: TGTGCCAGCAGCTCAACAGGGGGCAGCTACAATGAGCAGTTCTTC. As protein: CASSSTGGSYNEQFF.

This chain links TRBV5-1 with TRBJ1-4; the D gene is possibly TRBD1 (5 bases). Germline CDR1 is SGHRS and CDR2 is YFSETQ. This CDR3 region has 15 residues. V lost 0 bases, J lost 3 bases, and 9 bases lay in between. The CDR3 nucleotides read TGCGCCAGCAGCTTGGACGGGGGGTCTAATGAAAAACTGTTTTTT. Its translation: CASSLDGGSNEKLFF.

V is TRBV20-1 and J is TRBJ1-4; TRBD1 might be the D (6 bases). Trimming took 3 bases from V and 5 from J, leaving 22 bases between them. Germline V gene lookup returns CDR1 DFQATT and CDR2 SNEGSKA (reference sequence). The CDR3 is made up of 17 amino acids. CDR3 bases: TGCAGTGCTAGTAGCTTCCCAGGGGTTGTCGGGAATGAAAAACTGTTTTTT. This sequence encodes CSASSFPGVVGNEKLFF.

The chain carries TRBV30 and TRBJ2-5; possible D gene TRBD2, 6 bases. Germline CDR1 reads GTSNPN; CDR2 reads SVGIG (reference sequence). This CDR3 comprises 16 residues. With 8 bases removed from V and 6 bases from J, the gap between germline ends came to 28 bases. The CDR3: CAGQFVLGRPGQTQYF. In nucleotides, the CDR3 is TGTGCCGGACAATTTGTCTTAGGGAGGCCGGGCCAGACCCAGTACTTC.

The genes are TRBV29-1 and TRBJ2-7; possible D gene TRBD1, 5 bases. The germline V gene encodes CDR1 SQVTM and CDR2 ANQGSEA. This CDR3 spans 11 amino acids. Trimming stripped 6 bases from V and 3 bases from J, with 9 bases between. The CDR3 coding sequence is TGCAGCGTCAACAGGAACTACGAGCAGTACTTC. Translating it yields CSVNRNYEQYF.